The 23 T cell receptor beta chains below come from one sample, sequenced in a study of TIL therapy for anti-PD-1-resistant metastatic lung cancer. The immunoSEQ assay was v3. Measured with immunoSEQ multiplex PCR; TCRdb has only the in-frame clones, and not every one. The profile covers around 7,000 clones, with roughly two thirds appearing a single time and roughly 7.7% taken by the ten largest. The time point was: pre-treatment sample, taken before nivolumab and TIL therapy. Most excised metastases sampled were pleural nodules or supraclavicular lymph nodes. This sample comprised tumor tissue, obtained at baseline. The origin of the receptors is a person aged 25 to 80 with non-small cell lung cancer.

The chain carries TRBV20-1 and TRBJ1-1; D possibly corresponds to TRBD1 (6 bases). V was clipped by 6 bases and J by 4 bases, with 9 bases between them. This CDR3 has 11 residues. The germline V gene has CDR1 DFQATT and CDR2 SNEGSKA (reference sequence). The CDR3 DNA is TGCAGTGCCTACAGGGTCACTGAAGCTTTCTTT. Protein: CSAYRVTEAFF.

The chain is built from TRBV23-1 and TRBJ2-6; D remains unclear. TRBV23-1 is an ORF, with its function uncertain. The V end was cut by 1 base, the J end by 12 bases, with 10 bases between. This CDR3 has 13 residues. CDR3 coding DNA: TGCGCCAGCAGTCAATGTCCCTCCATCGTCCTGACTTTC. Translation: CASSQCPSIVLTF.

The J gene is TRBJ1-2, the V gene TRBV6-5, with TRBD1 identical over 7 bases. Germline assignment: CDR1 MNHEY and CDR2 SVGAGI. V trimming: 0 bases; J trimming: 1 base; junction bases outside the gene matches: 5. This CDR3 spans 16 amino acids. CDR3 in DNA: TGTGCCAGCAGTTACTCACACAGGGGTGGTAACTATGGCTACACCTTC. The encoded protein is CASSYSHRGGNYGYTF.

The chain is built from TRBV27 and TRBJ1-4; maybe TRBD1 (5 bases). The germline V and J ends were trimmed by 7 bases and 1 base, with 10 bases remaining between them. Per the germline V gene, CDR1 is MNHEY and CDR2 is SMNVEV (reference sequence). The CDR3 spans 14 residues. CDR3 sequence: CASKQEVTNEKLFF. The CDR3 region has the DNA TGTGCCAGCAAACAGGAAGTAACTAATGAAAAACTGTTTTTT.

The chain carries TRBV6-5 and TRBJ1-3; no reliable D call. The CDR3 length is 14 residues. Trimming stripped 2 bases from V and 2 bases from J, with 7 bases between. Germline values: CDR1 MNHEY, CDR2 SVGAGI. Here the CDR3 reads CASSYGLAGNTIYF. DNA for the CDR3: TGTGCCAGCAGTTACGGGTTAGCTGGAAACACCATATATTTT.

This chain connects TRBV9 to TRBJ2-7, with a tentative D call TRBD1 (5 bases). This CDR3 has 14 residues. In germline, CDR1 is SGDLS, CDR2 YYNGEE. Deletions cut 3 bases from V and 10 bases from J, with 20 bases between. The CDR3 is CASSGVGLSGVQYF. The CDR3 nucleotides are TGTGCCAGCAGCGGGGTGGGGCTATCAGGAGTCCAGTACTTC.

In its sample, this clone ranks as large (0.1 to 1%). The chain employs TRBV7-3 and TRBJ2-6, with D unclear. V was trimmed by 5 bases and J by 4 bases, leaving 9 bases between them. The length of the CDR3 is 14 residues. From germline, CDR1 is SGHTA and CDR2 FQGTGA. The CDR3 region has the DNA TGTGCCAGCAGCCCCTCAAGGGGGGCCAACGTCCTGACTTTC. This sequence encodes CASSPSRGANVLTF. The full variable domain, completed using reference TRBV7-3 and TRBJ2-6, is GAGVSQTPSNKVTEKGKYVELRCDPISGHTALYWYRQSLGQGPEFLIYFQGTGAADDSGLPNDRFFAVRPEGSVSTLKIQRTERGDSAVYLCASSPSRGANVLTFGAGSRLTVL.

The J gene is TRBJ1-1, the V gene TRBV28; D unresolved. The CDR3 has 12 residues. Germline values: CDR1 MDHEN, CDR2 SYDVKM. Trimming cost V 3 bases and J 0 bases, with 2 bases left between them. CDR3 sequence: CASSFLNTEAFF. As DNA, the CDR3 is TGTGCCAGCAGTTTTCTGAACACTGAAGCTTTCTTT. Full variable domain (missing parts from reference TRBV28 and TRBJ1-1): DVKVTQSSRYLVKRTGEKVFLECVQDMDHENMFWYRQDPGLGLRLIYFSYDVKMKEKGDIPEGYSVSREKKERFSLILESASTNQTSMYLCASSFLNTEAFFGQGTRLTVV.

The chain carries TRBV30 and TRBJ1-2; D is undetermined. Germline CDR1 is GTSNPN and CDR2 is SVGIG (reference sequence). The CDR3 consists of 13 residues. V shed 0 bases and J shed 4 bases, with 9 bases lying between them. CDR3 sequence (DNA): TGTGCCTGGAGTGTATTCAGCTTCTATGGCTACACCTTC. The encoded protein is CAWSVFSFYGYTF.

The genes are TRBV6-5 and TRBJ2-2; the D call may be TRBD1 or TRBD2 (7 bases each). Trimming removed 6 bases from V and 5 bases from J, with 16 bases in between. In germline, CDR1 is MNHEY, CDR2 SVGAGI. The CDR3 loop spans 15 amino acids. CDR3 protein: CASRAGDSQTGELFF. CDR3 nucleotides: TGTGCCAGCAGGGCGGGGGACAGTCAGACCGGGGAGCTGTTTTTT.

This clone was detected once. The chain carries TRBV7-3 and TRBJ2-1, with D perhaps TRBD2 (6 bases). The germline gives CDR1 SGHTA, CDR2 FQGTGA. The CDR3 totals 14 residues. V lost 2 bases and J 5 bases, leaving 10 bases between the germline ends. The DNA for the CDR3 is TGTGCCAGCAGCTTACGGGGGTCGGACAATGAGCAGTTCTTC. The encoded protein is CASSLRGSDNEQFF.

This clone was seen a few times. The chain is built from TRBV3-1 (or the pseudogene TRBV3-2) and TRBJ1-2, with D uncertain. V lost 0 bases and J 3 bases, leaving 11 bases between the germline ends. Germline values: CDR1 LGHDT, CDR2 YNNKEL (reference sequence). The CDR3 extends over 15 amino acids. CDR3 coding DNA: TGTGCCAGCAGCCAAGAATCCCGGAAGCACTATGGCTACACCTTC. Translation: CASSQESRKHYGYTF.

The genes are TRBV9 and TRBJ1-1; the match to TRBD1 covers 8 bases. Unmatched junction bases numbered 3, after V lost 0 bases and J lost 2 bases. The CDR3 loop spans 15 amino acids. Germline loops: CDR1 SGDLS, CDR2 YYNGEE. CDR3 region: CASSVAGGPNTEAFF. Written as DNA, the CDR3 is TGTGCCAGCAGCGTAGCAGGGGGCCCAAACACTGAAGCTTTCTTT.

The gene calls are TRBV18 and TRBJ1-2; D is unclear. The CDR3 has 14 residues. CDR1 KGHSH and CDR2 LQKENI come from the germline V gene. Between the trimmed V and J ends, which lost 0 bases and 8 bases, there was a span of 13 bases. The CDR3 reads CASSPPLYAGGYTF. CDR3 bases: TGTGCCAGCTCACCACCTTTGTACGCTGGGGGCTACACCTTC. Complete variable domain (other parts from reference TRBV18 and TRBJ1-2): NAGVMQNPRHLVRRRGQEARLRCSPMKGHSHVYWYRQLPEEGLKFMVYLQKENIIDESGMPKERFSAEFPKEGPSILRIQQVVRGDSAAYFCASSPPLYAGGYTFGSGTRLTVV.

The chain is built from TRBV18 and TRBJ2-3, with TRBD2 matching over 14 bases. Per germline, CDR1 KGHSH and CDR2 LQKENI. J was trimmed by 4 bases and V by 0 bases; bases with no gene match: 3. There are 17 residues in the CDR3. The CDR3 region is CASSPPTSGGAADTQYF. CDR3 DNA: TGTGCCAGCTCACCACCGACTAGCGGGGGGGCCGCAGATACGCAGTATTTT.

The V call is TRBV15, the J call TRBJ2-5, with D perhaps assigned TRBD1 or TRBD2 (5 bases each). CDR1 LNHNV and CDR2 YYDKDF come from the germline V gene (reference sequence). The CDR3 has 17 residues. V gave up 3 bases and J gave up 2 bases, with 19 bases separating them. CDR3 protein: CATSRVKPGRTQETQYF. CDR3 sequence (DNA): TGTGCCACCAGCAGGGTCAAGCCGGGGCGAACTCAAGAGACCCAGTACTTC.

This CDR3 reads CASSVEDSVDTQYF. In nucleotides, the CDR3 is TGTGCCAGCAGCGTAGAGGATAGCGTCGATACGCAGTATTTT. V is TRBV9 and J is TRBJ2-3; D is possibly TRBD2 (5 bases). Trimming cost V 0 bases and J 6 bases, with 11 bases left between them. Germline loops: CDR1 SGDLS, CDR2 YYNGEE. This CDR3 has 14 residues.

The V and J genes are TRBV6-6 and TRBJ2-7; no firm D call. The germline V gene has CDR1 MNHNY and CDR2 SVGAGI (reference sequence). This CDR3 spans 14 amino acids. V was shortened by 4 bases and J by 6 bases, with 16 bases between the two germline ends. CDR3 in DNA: TGTGCCAGCAGTTCCCTGGTGGGTTTCGGCGAGCAGTACTTC. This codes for CASSSLVGFGEQYF.

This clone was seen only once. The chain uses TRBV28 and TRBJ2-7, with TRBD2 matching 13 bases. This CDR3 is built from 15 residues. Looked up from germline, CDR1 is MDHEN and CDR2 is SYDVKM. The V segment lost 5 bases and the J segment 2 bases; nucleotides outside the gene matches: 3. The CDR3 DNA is TGTGCCAGCAGTAGGACTAGCGGGAGTACCTACGAGCAGTACTTC. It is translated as CASSRTSGSTYEQYF.

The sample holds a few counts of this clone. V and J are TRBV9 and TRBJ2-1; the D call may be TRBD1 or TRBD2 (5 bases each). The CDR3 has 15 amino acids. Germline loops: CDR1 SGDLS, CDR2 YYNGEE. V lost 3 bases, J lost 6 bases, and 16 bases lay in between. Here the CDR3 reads CASSGSGIGVNEQFF. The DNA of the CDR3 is TGTGCCAGCAGCGGATCCGGGATAGGGGTCAATGAGCAGTTCTTC.

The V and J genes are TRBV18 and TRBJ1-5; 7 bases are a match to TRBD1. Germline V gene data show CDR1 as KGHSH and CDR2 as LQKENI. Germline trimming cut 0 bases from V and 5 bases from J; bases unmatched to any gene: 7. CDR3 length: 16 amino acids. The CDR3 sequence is CASSPPEGARDQPQHF. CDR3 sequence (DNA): TGTGCCAGCTCACCACCGGAGGGGGCCCGGGATCAGCCCCAGCATTTT.

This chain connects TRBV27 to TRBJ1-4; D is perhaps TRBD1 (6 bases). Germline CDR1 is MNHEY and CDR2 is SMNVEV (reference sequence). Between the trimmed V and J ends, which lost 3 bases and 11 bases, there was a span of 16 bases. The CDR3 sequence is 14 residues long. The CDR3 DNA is TGTGCCAGCAGTTTCGGTGGGAGGGGGTGGAAACTGTTTTTT. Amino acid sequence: CASSFGGRGWKLFF.

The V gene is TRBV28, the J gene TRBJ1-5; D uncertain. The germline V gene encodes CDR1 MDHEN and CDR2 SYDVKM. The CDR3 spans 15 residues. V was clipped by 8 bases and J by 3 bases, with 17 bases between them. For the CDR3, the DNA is TGTGCCAGCTTCCGGCATTCGAGCGCCAATCAGCCCCAGCATTTT. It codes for CASFRHSSANQPQHF.